This T cell receptor (beta chain) stems from a study of blood T cells in healthy people across ages. This clonotype occurred a few times. A second about 7 to 11 cycle PCR used barcoded and J-beta primers. TCRdb ran MiXCR on the 5' RACE reads and lists one entry per CDR3 protein. The table lists around 1,000,000 distinct CDR3 sequences, about 23% of them singletons. The ends were cut back, 0 bases at V and 5 bases at J, with 17 bases in the middle. The CDR3 is made up of 17 amino acids. CDR1 and CDR2 from the germline V gene are MNHEY and SMNVEV (reference sequence). These sequences were also reported in another study, on T cells of mothers and their children.

The source is a girl aged 2 to 10 in good health. What was sequenced was blood. The V gene is TRBV27, the J gene TRBJ1-5; possibly TRBD1 for D (5 bases). CDR3 protein: CASSLSIVTAFYQPQHF. The CDR3, as DNA: TGTGCCAGCAGTTTATCGATTGTGACAGCTTTCTATCAGCCCCAGCATTTT.